This TCR beta chain was captured in a study of immune evolution from preneoplasia to lung adenocarcinoma. Repertoires were generated with immunoSEQ multiplex PCR, while TCRdb's copy carries only in-frame clones and drops some. Altogether approximately 12,000 clones are present, under 90% being singletons, with the ten largest covering 3.8%. V dropped 2 bases and J dropped 0 bases, with 6 bases sitting between them. Germline V gene lookup returns CDR1 MNHEY and CDR2 SVGAGI. This CDR3 is 14 amino acids long. H&E slides confirmed each diagnosis, reviewed by two pathologists independently. The V and J genes are TRBV6-5 and TRBJ2-3; D call uncertain. This TCR derives from a person between 45 and 75 years old with lung adenocarcinoma. Sequencing was carried out using FFPE tissue from an adenomatous hyperplasia lung lesion. As to subset: atypical adenomatous hyperplasia (AAH), lung preneoplasia. The CDR3 loop is CASSYGGSTDTQYF. For the CDR3, the DNA is TGTGCCAGCAGTTACGGCGGAAGCACAGATACGCAGTATTTT.